The following is a TCR beta chain sequence with its context. No antigen is known for it. The CDR3 contains 13 residues. Trimming shortened V by 2 bases and J by 5 bases, and 10 bases separated the two germline ends. Germline lookup yields CDR1 WSHSY and CDR2 SAAADI. Profiling relied on immunoSEQ multiplex PCR, and the TCRdb table lists in-frame clones only, not all of them. The sample gives 8,800 or so clones, approximately 44% of which show up once; roughly 3.8% is in the top ten. The data were taken from a study of T cells in localized non-small cell lung cancer. Overall study findings and caveats: In uninvolved adjacent lung, T cell clonality reached its highest value, exceeding tumor. Tumor samples were not multi-region, leaving intratumor heterogeneity unexcluded. Of the top 100 tumor clones, median approximately 60 were in adjacent lung, 25 to 35 among its top 100.

The sequencing used lymph node tissue, collected before any cancer treatment. The clonotype was recovered from a woman aged 35 to 75 with stage I lung adenocarcinoma. The rearrangement links TRBV10-2 to TRBJ2-7, with D hard to call. The CDR3 coding sequence is TGCGCCAGCAGTGAGGCAGGCCGCGACGAGCAGTACTTC. Its protein product is CASSEAGRDEQYF.